This T cell receptor (beta chain) stems from a study of T cell repertoires in cytomegalovirus infection. About the research overall: It can be stated that public TCR beta signatures indicated CMV infection as well as a matching HLA type.

TCRdb re-derived calls from the reads in MiXCR, one entry per CDR3 protein. The sample contains 700,000 to 950,000 distinct CDR3 sequences, approximately 32% of which appear only once. As for this clonotype: As yet, its antigen is unknown.

This CDR3 comprises 14 residues. From germline, CDR1 is DFQATT and CDR2 SNEGSKA (reference sequence). Trimming stripped 0 bases from V and 9 bases from J, with 18 bases between. The receptor was isolated from a human donor in good health (CMV status not recorded). Some clones in this sample may be carry-over from other donors' samples. The source material was cultured CD8+ T cells from PBMCs, sampled from culture after CMV antigen stimulation. The chain uses TRBV20-1 and TRBJ2-7; D possibly corresponds to TRBD2 (5 bases). This chain's CDR3 is CSARDRKGSGWQYF. In DNA, the CDR3 is TGCAGTGCTAGAGATCGGAAGGGCTCGGGATGGCAGTACTTC.